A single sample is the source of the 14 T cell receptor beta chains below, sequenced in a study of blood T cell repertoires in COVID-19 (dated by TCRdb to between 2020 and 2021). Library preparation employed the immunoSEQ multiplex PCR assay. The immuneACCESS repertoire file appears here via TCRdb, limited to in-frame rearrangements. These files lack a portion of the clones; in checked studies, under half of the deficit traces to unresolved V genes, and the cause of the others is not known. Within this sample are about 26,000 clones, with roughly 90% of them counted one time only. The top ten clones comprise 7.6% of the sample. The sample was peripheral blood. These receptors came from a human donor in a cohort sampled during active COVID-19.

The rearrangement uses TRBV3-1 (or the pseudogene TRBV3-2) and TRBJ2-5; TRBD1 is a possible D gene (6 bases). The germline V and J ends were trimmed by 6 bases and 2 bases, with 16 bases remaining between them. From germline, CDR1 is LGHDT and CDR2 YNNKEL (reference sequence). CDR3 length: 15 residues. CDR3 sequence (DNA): TGTGCCAGCAGTAAATACCAACAGGGACAAGAGACCCAGTACTTC. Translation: CASSKYQQGQETQYF.

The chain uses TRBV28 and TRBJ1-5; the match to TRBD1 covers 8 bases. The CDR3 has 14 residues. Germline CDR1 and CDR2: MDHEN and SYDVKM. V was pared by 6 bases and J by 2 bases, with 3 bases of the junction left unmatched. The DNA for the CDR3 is TGTGCCAGCAGACAGGGGGGAGGCAATCAGCCCCAGCATTTT. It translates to CASRQGGGNQPQHF.

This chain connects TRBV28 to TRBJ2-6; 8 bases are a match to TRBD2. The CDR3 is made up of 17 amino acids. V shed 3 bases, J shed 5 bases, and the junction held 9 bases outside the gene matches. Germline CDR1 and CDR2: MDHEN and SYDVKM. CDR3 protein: CASSFRGGVSRANVLTF. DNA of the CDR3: TGTGCCAGCAGTTTTCGGGGGGGTGTCTCAAGGGCCAACGTCCTGACTTTC. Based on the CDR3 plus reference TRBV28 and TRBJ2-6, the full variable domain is DVKVTQSSRYLVKRTGEKVFLECVQDMDHENMFWYRQDPGLGLRLIYFSYDVKMKEKGDIPEGYSVSREKKERFSLILESASTNQTSMYLCASSFRGGVSRANVLTFGAGSRLTVL.

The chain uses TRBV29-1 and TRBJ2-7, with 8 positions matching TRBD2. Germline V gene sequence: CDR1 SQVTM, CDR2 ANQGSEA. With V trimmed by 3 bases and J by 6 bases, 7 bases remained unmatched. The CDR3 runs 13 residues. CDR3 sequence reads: CSVDLAGSGEQYF. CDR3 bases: TGCAGCGTTGACTTAGCGGGATCCGGCGAGCAGTACTTC.

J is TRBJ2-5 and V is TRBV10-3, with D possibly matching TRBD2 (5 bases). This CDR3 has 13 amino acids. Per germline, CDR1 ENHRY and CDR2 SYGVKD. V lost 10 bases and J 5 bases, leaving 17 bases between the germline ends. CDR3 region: CATTTLTGETQYF. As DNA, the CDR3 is TGTGCCACCACGACTCTCACGGGGGAGACCCAGTACTTC.

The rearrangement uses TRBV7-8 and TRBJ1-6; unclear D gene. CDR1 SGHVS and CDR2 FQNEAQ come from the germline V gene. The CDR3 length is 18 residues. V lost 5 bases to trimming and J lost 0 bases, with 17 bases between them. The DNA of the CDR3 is TGTGCCAGCAGCCGCTCCGCGGGAGGGAGCTCCTATAATTCACCCCTCCACTTT. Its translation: CASSRSAGGSSYNSPLHF.

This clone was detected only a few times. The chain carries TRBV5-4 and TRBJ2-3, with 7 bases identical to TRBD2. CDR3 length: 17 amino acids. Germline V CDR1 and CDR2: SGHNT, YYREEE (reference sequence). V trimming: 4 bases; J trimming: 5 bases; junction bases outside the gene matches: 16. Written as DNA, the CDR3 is TGTGCCAGCAGCCCCGGCGGACGAGGGAGGGCCGAAGATACGCAGTATTTT. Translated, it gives CASSPGGRGRAEDTQYF.

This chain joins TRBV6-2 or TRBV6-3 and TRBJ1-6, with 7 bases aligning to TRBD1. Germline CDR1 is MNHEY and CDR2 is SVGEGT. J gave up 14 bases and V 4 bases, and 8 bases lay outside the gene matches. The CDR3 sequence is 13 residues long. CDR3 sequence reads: CASSSTGKESLHF. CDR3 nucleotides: TGTGCCAGCAGTTCGACAGGGAAAGAGTCCCTCCACTTT.

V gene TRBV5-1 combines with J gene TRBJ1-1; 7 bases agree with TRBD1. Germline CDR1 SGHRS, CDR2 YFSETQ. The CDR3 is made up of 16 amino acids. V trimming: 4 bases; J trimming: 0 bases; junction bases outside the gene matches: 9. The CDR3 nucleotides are TGCGCCAGCAGCCAAAGACAGGGTGGCATGAACACTGAAGCTTTCTTT. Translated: CASSQRQGGMNTEAFF.

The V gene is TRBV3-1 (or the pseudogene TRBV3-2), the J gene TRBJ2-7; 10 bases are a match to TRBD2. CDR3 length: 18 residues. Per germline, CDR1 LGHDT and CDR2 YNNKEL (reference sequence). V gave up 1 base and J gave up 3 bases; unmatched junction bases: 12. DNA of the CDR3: TGTGCCAGCAGCCAAGGGGAAAAGGGCCTAGCGGGGGACTACGAGCAGTACTTC. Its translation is CASSQGEKGLAGDYEQYF.

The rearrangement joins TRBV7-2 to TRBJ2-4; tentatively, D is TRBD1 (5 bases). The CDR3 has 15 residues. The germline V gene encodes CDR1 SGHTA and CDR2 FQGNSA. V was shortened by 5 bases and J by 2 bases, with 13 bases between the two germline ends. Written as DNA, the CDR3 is TGTGCCAGCAGCCCCCTTAGGGGTTCCAAAAACATTCAGTACTTC. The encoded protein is CASSPLRGSKNIQYF.

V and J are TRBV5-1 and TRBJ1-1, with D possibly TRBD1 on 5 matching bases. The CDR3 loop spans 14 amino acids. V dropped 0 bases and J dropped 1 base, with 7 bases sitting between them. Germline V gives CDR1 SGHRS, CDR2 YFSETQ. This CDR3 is CASSLVGANTEAFF. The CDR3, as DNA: TGCGCCAGCAGCTTGGTTGGGGCGAACACTGAAGCTTTCTTT.

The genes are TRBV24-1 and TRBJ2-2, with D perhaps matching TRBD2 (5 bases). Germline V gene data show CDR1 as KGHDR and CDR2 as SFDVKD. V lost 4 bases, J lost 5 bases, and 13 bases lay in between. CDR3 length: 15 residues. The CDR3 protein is CATSEGGRLTGELFF. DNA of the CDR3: TGTGCCACCAGTGAAGGAGGCAGGCTTACCGGGGAGCTGTTTTTT.

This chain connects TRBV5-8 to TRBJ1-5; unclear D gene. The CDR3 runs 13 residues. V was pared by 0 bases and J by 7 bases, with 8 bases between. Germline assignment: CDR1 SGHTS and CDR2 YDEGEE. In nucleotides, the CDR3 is TGTGCCAGCAGCTTGGTCCCCGGGCAGCCCCAGCATTTT. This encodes CASSLVPGQPQHF.